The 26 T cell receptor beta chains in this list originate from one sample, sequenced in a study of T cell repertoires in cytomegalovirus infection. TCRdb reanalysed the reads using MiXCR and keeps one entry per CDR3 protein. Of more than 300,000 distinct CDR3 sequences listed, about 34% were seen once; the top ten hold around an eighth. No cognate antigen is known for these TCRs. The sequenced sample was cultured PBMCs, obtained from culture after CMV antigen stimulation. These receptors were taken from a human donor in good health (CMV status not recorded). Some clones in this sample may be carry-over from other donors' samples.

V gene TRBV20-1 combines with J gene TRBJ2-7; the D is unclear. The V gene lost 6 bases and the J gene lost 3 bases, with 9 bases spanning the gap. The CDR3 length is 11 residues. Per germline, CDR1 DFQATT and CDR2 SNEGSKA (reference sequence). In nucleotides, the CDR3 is TGCAGTGCCAAAACTAACTACGAGCAGTACGTC. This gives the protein CSAKTNYEQYV.

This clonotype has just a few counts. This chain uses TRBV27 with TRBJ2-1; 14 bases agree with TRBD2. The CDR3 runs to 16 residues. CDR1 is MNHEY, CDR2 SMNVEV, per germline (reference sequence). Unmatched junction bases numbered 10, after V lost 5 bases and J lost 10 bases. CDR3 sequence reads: CASSPSGTSGRWEQFF. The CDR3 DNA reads TGTGCCAGCAGTCCGTCCGGGACTAGCGGGAGATGGGAGCAGTTCTTC.

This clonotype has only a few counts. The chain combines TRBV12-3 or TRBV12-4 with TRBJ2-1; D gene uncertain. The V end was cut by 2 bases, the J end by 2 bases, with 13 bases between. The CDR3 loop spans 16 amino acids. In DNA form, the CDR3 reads TGTGCCAGCAGTTTATTTAATAGGTTCGCCTACAATGAGCAGTTCTTC. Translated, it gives CASSLFNRFAYNEQFF.

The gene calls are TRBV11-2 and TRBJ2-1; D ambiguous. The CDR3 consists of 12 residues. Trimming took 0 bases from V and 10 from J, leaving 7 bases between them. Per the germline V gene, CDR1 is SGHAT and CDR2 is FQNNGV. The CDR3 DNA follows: TGTGCCAGCAGCTTAGACCGAACGGAGCAGTTCTTC. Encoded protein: CASSLDRTEQFF. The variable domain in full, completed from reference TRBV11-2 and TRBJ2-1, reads EAGVAQSPRYKIIEKRQSVAFWCNPISGHATLYWYQQILGQGPKLLIQFQNNGVVDDSQLPKDRFSAERLKGVDSTLKIQPAKLEDSAVYLCASSLDRTEQFFGPGTRLTVL.

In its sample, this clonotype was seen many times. DNA for the CDR3: TGTGCCAGCAGCTTCGGCCCGTGGGTGAACACTGAAGCTTTCTTT. This sequence encodes CASSFGPWVNTEAFF. The chain carries TRBV7-8 and TRBJ1-1, with no clear D. The CDR3 is made up of 15 amino acids. The V end was cut by 3 bases, the J end by 0 bases, with 11 bases between. Germline CDR1 and CDR2: SGHVS and FQNEAQ. The full variable domain, in which reference TRBV7-8 and TRBJ1-1 provide the parts outside the CDR3, is GAGVSQSPRYKVAKRGQDVALRCDPISGHVSLFWYQQALGQGPEFLTYFQNEAQLDKSGLPSDRFFAERPEGSVSTLKIQRTQQEDSAVYLCASSFGPWVNTEAFFGQGTRLTVV.

The CDR3 DNA reads TGTGCCAGTACCCGTTTCTCTGGGGCCAACGTCCTGACTTTC. Its protein product is CASTRFSGANVLTF. The chain carries TRBV6-2 or TRBV6-3 and TRBJ2-6, with D uncertain. Germline CDR1 and CDR2: MNHEY and SVGEGT. Trimming took 9 bases from V and 0 from J, leaving 9 bases between them. The CDR3 is 14 residues long.

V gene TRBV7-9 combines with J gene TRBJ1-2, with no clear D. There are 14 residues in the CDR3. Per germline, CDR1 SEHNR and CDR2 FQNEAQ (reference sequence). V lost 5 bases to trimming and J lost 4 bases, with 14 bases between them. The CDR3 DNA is TGTGCCAGCAGCCGCCTATTGGACGGCTATGGCTACACCTTC. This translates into CASSRLLDGYGYTF.

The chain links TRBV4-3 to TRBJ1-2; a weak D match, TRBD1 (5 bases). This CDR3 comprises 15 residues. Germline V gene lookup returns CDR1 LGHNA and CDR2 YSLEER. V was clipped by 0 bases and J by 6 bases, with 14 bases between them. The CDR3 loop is CASSQDSEGPDGYTF. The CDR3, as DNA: TGCGCCAGCAGCCAAGACTCGGAGGGACCTGATGGCTACACCTTC.

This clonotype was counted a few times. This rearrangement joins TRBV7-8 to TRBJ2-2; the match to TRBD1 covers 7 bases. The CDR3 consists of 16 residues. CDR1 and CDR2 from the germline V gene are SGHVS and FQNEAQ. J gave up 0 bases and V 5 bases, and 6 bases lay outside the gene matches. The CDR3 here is CASSAQGQPNTGELFF. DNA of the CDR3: TGTGCCAGCAGCGCCCAGGGACAGCCGAACACCGGGGAGCTGTTTTTT.

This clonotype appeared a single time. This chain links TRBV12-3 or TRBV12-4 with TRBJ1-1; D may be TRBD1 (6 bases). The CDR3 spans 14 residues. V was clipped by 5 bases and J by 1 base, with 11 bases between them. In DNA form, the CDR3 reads TGTGCCAGCAGTCCAACAGGGAAGAACACTGAAGCTTTCTTT. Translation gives CASSPTGKNTEAFF.

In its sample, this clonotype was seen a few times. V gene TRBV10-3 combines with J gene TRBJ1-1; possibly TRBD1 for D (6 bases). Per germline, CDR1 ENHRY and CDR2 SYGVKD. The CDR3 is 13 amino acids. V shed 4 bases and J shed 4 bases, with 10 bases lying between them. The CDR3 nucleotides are TGTGCCATCAGTGGGGGGGCAGGCACTGAAGCTTTCTTT. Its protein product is CAISGGAGTEAFF.

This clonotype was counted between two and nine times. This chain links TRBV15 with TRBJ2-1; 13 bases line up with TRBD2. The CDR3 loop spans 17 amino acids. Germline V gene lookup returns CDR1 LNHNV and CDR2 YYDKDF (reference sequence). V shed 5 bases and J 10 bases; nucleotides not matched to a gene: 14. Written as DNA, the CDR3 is TGTGCCACCAGCTTACCGCCCGGACTAGCGGGAGTGGAGGAGCAGTTCTTC. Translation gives CATSLPPGLAGVEEQFF.

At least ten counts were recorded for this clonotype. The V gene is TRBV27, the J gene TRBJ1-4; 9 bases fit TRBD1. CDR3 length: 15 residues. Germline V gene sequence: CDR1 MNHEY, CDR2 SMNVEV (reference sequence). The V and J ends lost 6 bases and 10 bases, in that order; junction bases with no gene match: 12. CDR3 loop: CASRGLRDRERKLFF. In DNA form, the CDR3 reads TGTGCCAGCAGGGGCCTACGGGACAGGGAGAGAAAACTGTTTTTT.

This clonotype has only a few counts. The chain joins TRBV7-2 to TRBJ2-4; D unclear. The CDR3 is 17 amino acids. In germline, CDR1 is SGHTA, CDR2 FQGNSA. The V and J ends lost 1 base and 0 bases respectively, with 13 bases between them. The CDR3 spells CASSLGPHTTAKNIQYF. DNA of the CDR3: TGTGCCAGCAGCTTAGGGCCGCACACAACAGCCAAAAACATTCAGTACTTC.

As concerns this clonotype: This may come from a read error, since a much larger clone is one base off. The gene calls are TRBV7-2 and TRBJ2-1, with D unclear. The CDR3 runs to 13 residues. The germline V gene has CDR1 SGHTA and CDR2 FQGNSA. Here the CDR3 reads CVSSQQLALPLFF. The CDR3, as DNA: TGTGTCAGCAGCCAACAATTAGCCCTCCCGTTATTCTTC.

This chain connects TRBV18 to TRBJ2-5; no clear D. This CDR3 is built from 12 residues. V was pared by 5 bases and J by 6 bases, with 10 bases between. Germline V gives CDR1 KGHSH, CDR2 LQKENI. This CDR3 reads CASSNTDQTQYF. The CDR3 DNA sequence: TGTGCCAGCTCAAACACAGATCAGACCCAGTACTTC.

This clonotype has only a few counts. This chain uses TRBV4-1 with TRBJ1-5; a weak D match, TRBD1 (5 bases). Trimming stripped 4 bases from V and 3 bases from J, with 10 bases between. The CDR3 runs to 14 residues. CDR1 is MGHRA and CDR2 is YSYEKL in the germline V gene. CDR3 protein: CASSPQGVNQPQHF. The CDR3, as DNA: TGCGCCAGCAGCCCCCAGGGAGTCAATCAGCCCCAGCATTTT.

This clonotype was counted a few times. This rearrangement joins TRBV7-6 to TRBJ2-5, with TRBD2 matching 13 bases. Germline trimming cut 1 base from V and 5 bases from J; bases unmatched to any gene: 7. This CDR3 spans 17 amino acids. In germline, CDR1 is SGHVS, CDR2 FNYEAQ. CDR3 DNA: TGTGCCAGCAGCTTAGGGACTAGCGGGAGCGTAGGGGAGACCCAGTACTTC. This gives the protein CASSLGTSGSVGETQYF.

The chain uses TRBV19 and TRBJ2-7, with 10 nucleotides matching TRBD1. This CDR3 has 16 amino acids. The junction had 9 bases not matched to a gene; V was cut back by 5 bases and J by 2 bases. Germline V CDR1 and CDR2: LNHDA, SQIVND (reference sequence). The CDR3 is CASSPRGQGGTYEQYF. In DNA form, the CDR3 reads TGTGCCAGTAGTCCCAGAGGACAGGGGGGGACCTACGAGCAGTACTTC.

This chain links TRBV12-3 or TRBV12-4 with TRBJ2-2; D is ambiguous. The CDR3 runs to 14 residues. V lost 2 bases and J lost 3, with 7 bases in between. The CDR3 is CASSLIGYTGELFF. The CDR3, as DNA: TGTGCCAGCAGTTTAATCGGTTACACCGGGGAGCTGTTTTTT.

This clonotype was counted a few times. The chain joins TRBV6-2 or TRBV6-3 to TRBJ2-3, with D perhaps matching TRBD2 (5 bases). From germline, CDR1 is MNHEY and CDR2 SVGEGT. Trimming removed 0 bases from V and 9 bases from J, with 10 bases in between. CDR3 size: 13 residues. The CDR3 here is CASSYSGIRTQYF. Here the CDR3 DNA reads TGTGCCAGCAGTTACTCCGGGATAAGAACGCAGTATTTT.

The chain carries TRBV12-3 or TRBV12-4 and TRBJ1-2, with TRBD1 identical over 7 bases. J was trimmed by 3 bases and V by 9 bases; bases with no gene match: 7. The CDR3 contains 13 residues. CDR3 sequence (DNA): TGTGCCAGTCGAGGGGGCAATGACTATGGCTACACCTTC. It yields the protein CASRGGNDYGYTF.

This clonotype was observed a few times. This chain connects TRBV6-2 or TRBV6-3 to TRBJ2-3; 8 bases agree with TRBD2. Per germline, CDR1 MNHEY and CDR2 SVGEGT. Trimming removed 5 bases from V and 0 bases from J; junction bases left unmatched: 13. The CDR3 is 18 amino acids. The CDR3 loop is CASSPTTSGATSTDTQYF. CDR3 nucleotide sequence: TGTGCCAGCAGTCCTACTACTAGCGGAGCTACTAGCACAGATACGCAGTATTTT.

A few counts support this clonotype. The CDR3 protein is CASSLGSTSGRLYEQYF. Written as DNA, the CDR3 is TGTGCCAGCAGCCTAGGATCGACTAGCGGGAGACTCTACGAGCAGTACTTC. This rearrangement joins TRBV11-1 to TRBJ2-7, with 12 bases identical to TRBD2. The V gene end was trimmed by 5 bases and the J gene end by 3 bases; junction bases not matched to a gene: 11. This CDR3 has 17 amino acids. Germline values: CDR1 SGHAT, CDR2 FQDESV (reference sequence).

The CDR3 DNA reads TGTGCCAGCAGTACACCGGGACAGAGGATCGGGGAGCTGTTTTTT. Protein sequence: CASSTPGQRIGELFF. The V and J genes are TRBV6-8 and TRBJ2-2; 7 nucleotides agree with TRBD1. V was clipped by 5 bases and J by 7 bases; unmatched bases: 10. Germline V gives CDR1 MNHGY, CDR2 SAAAGT. This CDR3 is 15 amino acids long.

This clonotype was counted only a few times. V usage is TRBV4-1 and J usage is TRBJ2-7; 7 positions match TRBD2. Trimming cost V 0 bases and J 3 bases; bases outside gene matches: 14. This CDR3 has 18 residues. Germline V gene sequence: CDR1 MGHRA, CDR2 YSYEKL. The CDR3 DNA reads TGCGCCAGCAGCCAAGATATTGTTCGGCGGGAGTTATTCTACGAGCAGTACTTC. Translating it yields CASSQDIVRRELFYEQYF.